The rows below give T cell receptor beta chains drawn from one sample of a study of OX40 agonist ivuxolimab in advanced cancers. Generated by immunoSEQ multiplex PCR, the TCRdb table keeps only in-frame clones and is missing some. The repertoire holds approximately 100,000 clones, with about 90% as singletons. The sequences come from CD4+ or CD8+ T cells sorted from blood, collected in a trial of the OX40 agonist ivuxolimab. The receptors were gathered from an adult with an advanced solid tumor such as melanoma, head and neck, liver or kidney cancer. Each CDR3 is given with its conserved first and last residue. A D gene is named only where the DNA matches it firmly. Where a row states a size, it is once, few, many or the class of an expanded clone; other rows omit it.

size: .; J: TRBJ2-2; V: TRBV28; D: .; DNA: TGTGCCAGCAGTCTTTTCCGACTTGGTGGGGAGCTGTTTTTT; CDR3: CASSLFRLGGELFF
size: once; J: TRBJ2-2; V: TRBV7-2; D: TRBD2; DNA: TGTGCCAGCAGCTTTTCCGGGACTAGCATCCCCGGGGAGCTGTTTTTT; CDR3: CASSFSGTSIPGELFF
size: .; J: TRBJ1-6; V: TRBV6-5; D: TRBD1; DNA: TGTGCCAGCAGTTACTCGGGGACAGGGAATTCACCCCTCCACTTT; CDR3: CASSYSGTGNSPLHF
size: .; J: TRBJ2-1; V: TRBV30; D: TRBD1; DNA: TGTGCCTCCCGGGGGACAGGGGGAATCTCCACCTACAATGAGCAGTTCTTC; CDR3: CASRGTGGISTYNEQFF
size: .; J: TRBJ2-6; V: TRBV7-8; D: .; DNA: TGTGCCAGCAGCTTAGCGAGGTGCTCTGGGGCCAACGTCCTGACTTTC; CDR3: CASSLARCSGANVLTF
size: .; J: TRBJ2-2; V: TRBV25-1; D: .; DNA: TGTGCCAGCACCGGAACTCCGAACACCGGGGAGCTGTTTTTT; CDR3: CASTGTPNTGELFF
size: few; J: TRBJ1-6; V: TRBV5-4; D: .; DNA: TGTGCCAGCAGCGGCGGTCGGTATAATTCACCCCTCCACTTT; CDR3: CASSGGRYNSPLHF
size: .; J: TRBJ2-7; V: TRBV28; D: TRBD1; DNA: TGTGCCAGCAGCCGCGGACAGGGAAGGCGTCTAAGTCGGTACGAGCAGTACTTC; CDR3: CASSRGQGRRLSRYEQYF
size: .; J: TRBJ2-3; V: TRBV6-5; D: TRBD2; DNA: TGTGCCAGCAGCCCCACTAGCGGGGGGGCAAATACGCAGTATTTT; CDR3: CASSPTSGGANTQYF
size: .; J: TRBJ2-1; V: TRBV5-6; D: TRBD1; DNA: TGTGCCAGCAGCTCCACAGGGGGCTCCTACAATGAGCAGTTCTTC; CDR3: CASSSTGGSYNEQFF
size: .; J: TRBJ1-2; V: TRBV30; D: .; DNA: TGTGCCTGGAGTAGACAGATTAATTTTAGTTACACCTTC; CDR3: CAWSRQINFSYTF
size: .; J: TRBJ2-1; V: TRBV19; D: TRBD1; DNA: TGTGCCACCCAGGGACAGGGCTACAATGAGCAGTTCTTC; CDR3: CATQGQGYNEQFF
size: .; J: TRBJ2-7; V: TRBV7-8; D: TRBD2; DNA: TGTGCCAGCGGCGGGGGACGTTACGAGCAGTACTTC; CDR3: CASGGGRYEQYF
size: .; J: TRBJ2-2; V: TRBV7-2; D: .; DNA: TGTGCCAGCAGCTTAGGGATGGGTGAGGGCGGGGAGCTGTTTTTT; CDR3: CASSLGMGEGGELFF
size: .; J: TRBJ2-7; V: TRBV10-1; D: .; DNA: TGCGCCAGCAGTGAGATGGTCAGGGGGGACTCCTACGAGCAGTACTTC; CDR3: CASSEMVRGDSYEQYF
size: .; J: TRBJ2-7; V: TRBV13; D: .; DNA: TGTGCCAGCAGGGCTTTTAGTGACGAGCAGTACTTC; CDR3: CASRAFSDEQYF
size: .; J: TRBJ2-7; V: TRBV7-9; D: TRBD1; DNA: TGTGCCAGCAGCTTAGGAGACAGGGGGCATAGTTACGAGCAGTACTTC; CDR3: CASSLGDRGHSYEQYF
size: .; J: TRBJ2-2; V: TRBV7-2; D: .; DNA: TGTGCCAGCCAATGGACCGAAAACACCGGGGAGCTGTTTTTT; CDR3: CASQWTENTGELFF
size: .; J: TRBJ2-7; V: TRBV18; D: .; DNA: TGTGCCAGCTCACCTGGGTCCTACGAGCAGTACTTC; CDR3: CASSPGSYEQYF
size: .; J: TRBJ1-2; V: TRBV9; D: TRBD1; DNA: TGTGCCAGCAGCGTAGCTGCGGGACAGGGGCAAGGCTACACCTTC; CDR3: CASSVAAGQGQGYTF
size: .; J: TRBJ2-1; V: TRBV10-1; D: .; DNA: TGCGCCAGCAGTGAGTCGGCCGTCCCTCCACCGTTCTTC; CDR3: CASSESAVPPPFF
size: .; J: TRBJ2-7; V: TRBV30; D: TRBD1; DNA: TGTGCCTGGAGTGGGACAGGGGGCTCCTACGAGCAGTACTTC; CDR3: CAWSGTGGSYEQYF
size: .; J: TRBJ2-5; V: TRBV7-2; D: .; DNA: TGTGCCAGCAGCTTAGGAGGGTTGGGGACCCAGTACTTC; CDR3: CASSLGGLGTQYF
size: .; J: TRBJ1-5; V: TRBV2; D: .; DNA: TGTGCCAGCAGTGGGGGTCACAATCAGCCCCAGCATTTT; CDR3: CASSGGHNQPQHF
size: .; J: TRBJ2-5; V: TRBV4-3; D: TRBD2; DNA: TGCGCCAGCAGCCAGGGACTAGCGACAAGTGAGACCCAGTACTTC; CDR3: CASSQGLATSETQYF
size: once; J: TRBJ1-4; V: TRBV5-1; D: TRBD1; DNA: TGCGCCAGCCGAACCGAGGGACAGCGTAATGAAAAACTGTTTTTT; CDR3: CASRTEGQRNEKLFF
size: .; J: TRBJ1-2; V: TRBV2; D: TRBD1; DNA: TGTGCCAGCAGTGTGACAGGGGATAACTATGGCTACACCTTC; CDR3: CASSVTGDNYGYTF